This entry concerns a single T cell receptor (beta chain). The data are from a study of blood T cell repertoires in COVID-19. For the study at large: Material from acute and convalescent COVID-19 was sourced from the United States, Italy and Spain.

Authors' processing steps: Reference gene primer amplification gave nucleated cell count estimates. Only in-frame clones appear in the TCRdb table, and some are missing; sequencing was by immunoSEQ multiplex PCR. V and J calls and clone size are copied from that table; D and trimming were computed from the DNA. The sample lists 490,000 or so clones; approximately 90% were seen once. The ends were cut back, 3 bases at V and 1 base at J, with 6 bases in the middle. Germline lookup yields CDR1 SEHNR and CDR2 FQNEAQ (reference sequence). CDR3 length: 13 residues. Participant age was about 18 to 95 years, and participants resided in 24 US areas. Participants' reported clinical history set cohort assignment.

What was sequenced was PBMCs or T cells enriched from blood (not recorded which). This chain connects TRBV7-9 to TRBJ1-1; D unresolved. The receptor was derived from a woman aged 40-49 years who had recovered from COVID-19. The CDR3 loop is CASSFPGNTEAFF. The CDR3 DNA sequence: TGTGCCAGCAGCTTCCCGGGGAACACTGAAGCTTTCTTT.